This TCR beta chain derives from a study of T-cell reconstitution after alpha-beta-depleted transplantation in children. TCRbeta library preparation incorporated unique molecular identifiers. Each CDR3 protein is one row after TCRdb ran MiXCR on the PCR reads. Among hundreds of thousands of distinct CDR3 sequences listed, approximately 17% were seen once. The CDR3 covers 15 residues. Germline assignment: CDR1 DFQATT and CDR2 SNEGSKA (reference sequence). The V gene lost 5 bases and the J gene lost 5 bases, with 19 bases spanning the gap. This clonotype was detected many times. The sequenced sample was PBMCs from the stem cell graft donor, obtained from the stem cell graft. The receptor was isolated from a human donor who donated a stem cell graft to a child with acute myeloid leukemia. The chain carries TRBV20-1 and TRBJ2-1; D gene uncertain. The CDR3: CSASSSQRQDNEQFF. In DNA form, the CDR3 reads TGCAGTGCTTCCTCCTCCCAGCGTCAAGACAATGAGCAGTTCTTC.